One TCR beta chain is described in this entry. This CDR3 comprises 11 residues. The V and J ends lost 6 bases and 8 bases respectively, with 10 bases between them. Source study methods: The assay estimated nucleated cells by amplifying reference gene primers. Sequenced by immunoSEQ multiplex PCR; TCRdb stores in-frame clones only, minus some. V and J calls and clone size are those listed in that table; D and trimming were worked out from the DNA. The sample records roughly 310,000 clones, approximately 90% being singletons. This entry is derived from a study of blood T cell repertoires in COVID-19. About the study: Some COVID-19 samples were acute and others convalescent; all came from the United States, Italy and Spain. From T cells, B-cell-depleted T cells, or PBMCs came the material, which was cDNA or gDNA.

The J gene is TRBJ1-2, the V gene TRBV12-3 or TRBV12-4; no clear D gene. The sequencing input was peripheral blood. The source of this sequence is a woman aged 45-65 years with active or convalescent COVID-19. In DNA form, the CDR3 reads TGTGCCAGCAGCCTTCGGGAGGGCTACACCTTC. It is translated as CASSLREGYTF.